The rows below give T cell receptor beta chains drawn from one sample of a study of cytomegalovirus exposure and HLA in healthy donors. Method: immunoSEQ multiplex PCR; TCRdb's copy keeps in-frame clones and lacks some. The sample lists under 150,000 clones, 80% to 95% seen once, with about 0.7% in the top ten. The sample taken for sequencing was PBMCs. These receptors were taken from a man between 18 and 35 years old in good health and CMV-seronegative. The CDR3 runs from the conserved cysteine through the conserved F or W. The D gene is left open where the match is weak. Clone size, where shown, is once, few, many, or a class for clones that have expanded.

V gene	D gene	J gene	clone size	CDR3 DNA	CDR3 protein
TRBV11-3	TRBD1	TRBJ2-2	.	TGTGCCAGCAGCCATGGACAGGGGGCCACCGGGGAGCTGTTTTTT	CASSHGQGATGELFF
TRBV30	.	TRBJ2-1	.	TGTGCCTGGAGTGTACAGGAAGGCTTCGCCTACAATGAGCAGTTCTTC	CAWSVQEGFAYNEQFF
TRBV19	.	TRBJ2-1	.	TGTGCCAGTAGTATAGCTACTCCTGGTCGGGATGAGCAGTTCTTC	CASSIATPGRDEQFF
TRBV9	TRBD2	TRBJ2-1	.	TGTGCCAGCAGCAGCGGGGGTGATGTGGACCATGAGCAGTTCTTC	CASSSGGDVDHEQFF
TRBV19	TRBD1	TRBJ2-1	.	TGTGCCAGTAGTATCCGGACGGGGACAGGGGGCTCCAATGAGCAGTTCTTC	CASSIRTGTGGSNEQFF
TRBV19	.	TRBJ1-2	.	TGTGCCAGTAGCCCGCGGGGGGGAGCCTACACCTTC	CASSPRGGAYTF
TRBV29-1	.	TRBJ2-4	.	TGCAGCGTTGCGGGTAGCGCTAAAAACATTCAGTACTTC	CSVAGSAKNIQYF
TRBV15	.	TRBJ2-6	.	TGTGCCACCACTTCTGGGGCCAACGTCCTGACTTTC	CATTSGANVLTF
TRBV27	.	TRBJ1-1	.	TGTGCCAGCAACCCGACAGGCGTGAACACTGAAGCTTTCTTT	CASNPTGVNTEAFF
TRBV9	TRBD1	TRBJ1-3	.	TGTGCCAGCAGCGTTCGTTCGGACAGGCCTGGAAACACCATATATTTT	CASSVRSDRPGNTIYF
TRBV5-1	TRBD2	TRBJ2-7	.	TGCGCCAGCAGCTTGGGATCCGGGACTAGCGGAATTCCCTACGAGCAGTACTTC	CASSLGSGTSGIPYEQYF
TRBV12-5	.	TRBJ1-4	.	TGTGCTAGTGGTTTGGGAGGTACTAATGAAAAACTGTTTTTT	CASGLGGTNEKLFF
TRBV6-5	TRBD1	TRBJ2-1	.	TGTGCCAGCAGTCCAGGGGACAGATACAATGAGCAGTTCTTC	CASSPGDRYNEQFF
TRBV7-9	TRBD2	TRBJ2-1	.	TGTGCCAGCAGCTTTTACGCGGGAGCCAACAATGAGCAGTTCTTC	CASSFYAGANNEQFF
TRBV14	.	TRBJ2-2	.	TGTGCCAGCAGCCAATGGAGGACCGGGGAGCTGTTTTTT	CASSQWRTGELFF
TRBV20-1	.	TRBJ2-1	.	TGCAGTGCTAGTTGGCACAATGAGCAGTTCTTC	CSASWHNEQFF
TRBV6-5	TRBD1	TRBJ2-7	.	TGTGCCAGCAGCCCGGACAGGGGGCATGGGTACGAGCAGTACTTC	CASSPDRGHGYEQYF
TRBV6-5	TRBD2	TRBJ2-1	.	TGTGCCAGCAGTGACGCCGGGACTAGAGATGAGCAGTTCTTC	CASSDAGTRDEQFF
TRBV15	.	TRBJ1-2	.	TGTGCCACCAGCAGAGATCGGAATGACAAAGGCTACACCTTC	CATSRDRNDKGYTF
TRBV9	TRBD2	TRBJ2-2	.	TGTGCCAGCAGCCCATGGGGACTAGCGGGAGTGGCCGGGGAGCTGTTTTTT	CASSPWGLAGVAGELFF
TRBV27	TRBD2	TRBJ2-3	.	TGTGCCAGCAGTTTACTAGCGGGAGGAACAGATACGCAGTATTTT	CASSLLAGGTDTQYF
TRBV27	TRBD1	TRBJ2-2	.	TGTGCCAGCAGTTTTATCAGGGGGAAGGGCACCGGGGAGCTGTTTTTT	CASSFIRGKGTGELFF
TRBV18	.	TRBJ1-2	.	TGTGCCAGCTCACCCCCCTCTTGGGAGTCGAGTGGCTACACCTTC	CASSPPSWESSGYTF
TRBV10-2	.	TRBJ1-2	.	TGCGCCAGCACCACAGGGAGCCCTAACTATGGCTACACCTTC	CASTTGSPNYGYTF
TRBV7-3	TRBD1	TRBJ2-6	.	TGTGCCAGCAGCTGGGACAGTTCCCCTGGGGCCAACGTCCTGACTTTC	CASSWDSSPGANVLTF
TRBV18	.	TRBJ1-5	.	TGTGCCAGCTCACCTGACTATAGCAATCAGCCCCAGCATTTT	CASSPDYSNQPQHF
TRBV18	TRBD1	TRBJ2-3	.	TGTGCCAGCTCACCGACAGGGCCAAGCACAGATACGCAGTATTTT	CASSPTGPSTDTQYF
TRBV9	TRBD2	TRBJ2-1	.	TGTGCCAGCAGCGTTCGCGCGGGAGTGAGAGATGAGCAGTTCTTC	CASSVRAGVRDEQFF
TRBV19	.	TRBJ1-5	few	TGTGCCAGTAGTCTAACATCAGGGGAGCCCCAGCATTTT	CASSLTSGEPQHF
TRBV4-2	TRBD2	TRBJ2-7	.	TGTGCCAGCAGCCAAGATGGACTAGCGGGGGCGGCCTACGAGCAGTACTTC	CASSQDGLAGAAYEQYF